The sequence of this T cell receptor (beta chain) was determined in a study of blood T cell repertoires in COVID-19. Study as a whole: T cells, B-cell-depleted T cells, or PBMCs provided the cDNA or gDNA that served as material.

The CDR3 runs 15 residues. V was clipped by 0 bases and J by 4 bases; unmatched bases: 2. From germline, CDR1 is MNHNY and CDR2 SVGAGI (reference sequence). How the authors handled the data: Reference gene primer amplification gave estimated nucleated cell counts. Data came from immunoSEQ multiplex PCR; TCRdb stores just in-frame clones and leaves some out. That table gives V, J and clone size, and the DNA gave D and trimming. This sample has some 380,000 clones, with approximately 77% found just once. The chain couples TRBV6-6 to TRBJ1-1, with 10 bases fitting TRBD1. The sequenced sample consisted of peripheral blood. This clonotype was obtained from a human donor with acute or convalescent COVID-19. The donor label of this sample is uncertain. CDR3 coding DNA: TGTGCCAGCAGTTACTCGACAGGGGGCCTCACTGAAGCTTTCTTT. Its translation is CASSYSTGGLTEAFF.